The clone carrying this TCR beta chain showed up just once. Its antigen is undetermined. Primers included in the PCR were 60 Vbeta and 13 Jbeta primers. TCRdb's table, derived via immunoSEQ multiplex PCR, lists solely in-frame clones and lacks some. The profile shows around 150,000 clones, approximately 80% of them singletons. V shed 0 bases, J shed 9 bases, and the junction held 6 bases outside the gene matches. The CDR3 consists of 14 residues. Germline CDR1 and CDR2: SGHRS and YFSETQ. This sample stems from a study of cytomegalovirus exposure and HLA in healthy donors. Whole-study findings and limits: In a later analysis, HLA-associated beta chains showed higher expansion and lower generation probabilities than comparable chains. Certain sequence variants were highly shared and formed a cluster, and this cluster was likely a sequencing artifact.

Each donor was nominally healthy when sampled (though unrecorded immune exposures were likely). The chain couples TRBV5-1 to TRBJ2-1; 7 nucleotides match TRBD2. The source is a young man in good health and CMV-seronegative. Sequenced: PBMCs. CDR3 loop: CASSLVGRGREQFF. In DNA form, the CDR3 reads TGCGCCAGCAGCTTGGTGGGGAGGGGCCGTGAGCAGTTCTTC.